Below, 27 T cell receptor beta chains from the same sample are listed, as sequenced in a study of T-cell reconstitution after alpha-beta-depleted transplantation in children. Using unique molecular identifiers, the investigators prepared the TCRbeta library. TCRdb redid the calling of the PCR reads with MiXCR, one entry per CDR3 protein. This table holds a few hundred thousand distinct CDR3 sequences, 25% found once. The starting material was PBMCs, obtained before TCRalphabeta/CD19-depleted stem cell transplant. The source of these receptors is a girl aged 2 to 9 with Fanconi anemia, due to receive a stem cell transplant.

Only a few counts were recorded for this clonotype. The genes are TRBV4-1 and TRBJ2-1, with no clear D. V lost 1 base to trimming and J lost 4 bases, with 5 bases between them. The length of the CDR3 is 13 residues. The V gene's germline CDR1 is MGHRA and CDR2 YSYEKL. This chain's CDR3 is CASSQVQYNEQFF. CDR3 nucleotides: TGCGCCAGCAGCCAAGTACAGTACAATGAGCAGTTCTTC.

This rearrangement joins TRBV29-1 to TRBJ2-7; TRBD1 matches at 8 bases. Trimming took 3 bases from V and 3 from J; bases not matched to a gene: 4. From germline, CDR1 is SQVTM and CDR2 ANQGSEA. This CDR3 spans 13 amino acids. The CDR3 is CSVEGQANYEQYF. CDR3 bases: TGCAGCGTTGAGGGACAGGCGAACTACGAGCAGTACTTC.

This clonotype appeared a single time. V and J are TRBV27 and TRBJ2-7; D may be TRBD2 (5 bases). The V gene's germline CDR1 is MNHEY and CDR2 SMNVEV (reference sequence). V gave up 3 bases and J gave up 5 bases, with 23 bases separating them. The CDR3 is made up of 17 amino acids. CDR3 sequence reads: CASSLQSPAEWAHEQYF. CDR3 DNA sequence: TGTGCCAGCAGTTTGCAGTCCCCAGCGGAGTGGGCCCACGAGCAGTACTTC.

The chain recombines TRBV11-2 with TRBJ1-2; a possible D gene is TRBD1 (6 bases). In germline, CDR1 is SGHAT, CDR2 FQNNGV. The CDR3 runs to 15 residues. V gave up 0 bases and J gave up 2 bases, with 10 bases separating them. In DNA, the CDR3 is TGTGCCAGCAGCTTAGAAGCAGGGGCAAACTATGGCTACACCTTC. This codes for CASSLEAGANYGYTF.

This clonotype has ten or more counts. The rearrangement joins TRBV29-1 to TRBJ2-2, with D possibly being TRBD2 (6 bases). The CDR3 extends over 12 amino acids. CDR1 is SQVTM and CDR2 is ANQGSEA in the germline V gene. V dropped 7 bases and J dropped 4 bases, with 10 bases sitting between them. In DNA, the CDR3 is TGCAGCGCCGTGACTAGCACCGGGGAGCTGTTTTTT. It codes for CSAVTSTGELFF.

This clonotype was recorded at least ten times. The rearrangement uses TRBV6-5 and TRBJ2-7, with a weak D call TRBD1 (6 bases). V was trimmed by 2 bases and J by 5 bases, leaving 13 bases between them. CDR1 is MNHEY, CDR2 SVGAGI, per germline. The CDR3 has 14 residues. The CDR3, as DNA: TGTGCCAGCAGTTACGAGAGACAGGTGAACGAGCAGTACTTC. It encodes CASSYERQVNEQYF.

This clonotype was recorded a few times. The chain carries TRBV12-5 and TRBJ2-6; possible D gene TRBD1, 5 bases. The CDR3 is 19 amino acids. Germline loops: CDR1 LGHNT, CDR2 FRNRAP. The germline V and J ends were trimmed by 0 bases and 1 base, with 16 bases remaining between them. The CDR3 here is CASGLVAGTQGSGANVLTF. The CDR3 coding sequence is TGTGCTAGTGGTTTGGTAGCAGGCACCCAGGGTTCTGGGGCCAACGTCCTGACTTTC. The variable domain in full, completed from reference TRBV12-5 and TRBJ2-6, reads DARVTQTPRHKVTEMGQEVTMRCQPILGHNTVFWYRQTMMQGLELLAYFRNRAPLDDSGMPKDRFSAEMPDATLATLKIQPSEPRDSAVYFCASGLVAGTQGSGANVLTFGAGSRLTVL.

This clonotype was observed a handful of times. V usage is TRBV29-1 and J usage is TRBJ1-1; D may be TRBD1 (5 bases). Between the trimmed V and J ends, which lost 6 bases and 3 bases, there was a span of 17 bases. Germline V gene sequence: CDR1 SQVTM, CDR2 ANQGSEA. CDR3 length equals 14 residues. Written as DNA, the CDR3 is TGCAGCGTCCACCTGGGGGGATATGACACTGAAGCTTTCTTT. This encodes CSVHLGGYDTEAFF.

There are many counts of this clonotype. V gene TRBV20-1 combines with J gene TRBJ1-5; TRBD1 matches at 10 bases. This CDR3 has 15 residues. V lost 6 bases, J lost 3 bases, and 8 bases stayed unmatched. Germline values: CDR1 DFQATT, CDR2 SNEGSKA (reference sequence). The CDR3 protein is CSAPQGTGANQPQHF. CDR3 DNA sequence: TGCAGTGCGCCTCAGGGGACAGGGGCCAATCAGCCCCAGCATTTT.

The J gene is TRBJ2-1, the V gene TRBV6-1; no clear D gene. CDR3 length equals 14 residues. Looked up from germline, CDR1 is MNHNS and CDR2 is SASEGT. Trimming pared 3 bases from V and 6 bases from J, leaving 12 bases between. The CDR3 DNA sequence: TGTGCCAGCAGTGACCTTCTTGGAGTCAATGAGCAGTTCTTC. Translation: CASSDLLGVNEQFF.

This sequence joins TRBV11-2 and TRBJ1-2, with a possible D match to TRBD1 (6 bases). CDR1 and CDR2 (germline): SGHAT, FQNNGV. The germline V and J ends were trimmed by 0 bases and 6 bases, with 26 bases remaining between them. This CDR3 contains 19 residues. This CDR3 is CASSLERPSYTGSCDGYTF. The CDR3 nucleotides read TGTGCCAGCAGCTTAGAACGCCCTTCTTACACAGGGAGTTGCGATGGCTACACCTTC.

The chain combines TRBV12-3 or TRBV12-4 with TRBJ1-2; D may be TRBD1 (5 bases). There are 13 residues in the CDR3. The V end was cut by 5 bases, the J end by 5 bases, with 12 bases between. CDR3 nucleotide sequence: TGTGCCAGCAGTATGCAGGGAGGGTATGGCTACACCTTC. Translated, it gives CASSMQGGYGYTF.

The chain has TRBV2 and TRBJ2-1; 8 nucleotides agree with TRBD2. Germline V gene data show CDR1 as SNHLY and CDR2 as FYNNEI. The junction had 3 bases not matched to a gene; V was cut back by 4 bases and J by 1 base. The CDR3 is 15 amino acids. CDR3 amino acids: CASSGIAGSYNEQFF. CDR3 nucleotides: TGTGCCAGCAGTGGCATAGCGGGGTCCTACAATGAGCAGTTCTTC.

In its sample, this clonotype was seen a few times. The V gene is TRBV30, the J gene TRBJ1-1; unclear D gene. Germline lookup yields CDR1 GTSNPN and CDR2 SVGIG (reference sequence). CDR3 length equals 12 residues. The germline V and J ends were trimmed by 4 bases and 4 bases, with 10 bases remaining between them. CDR3: CAWNMEGTEAFF. The CDR3 nucleotides read TGTGCCTGGAATATGGAGGGCACTGAAGCTTTCTTT.

This chain joins TRBV7-9 and TRBJ2-7; 7 bases fit TRBD1. Germline values: CDR1 SEHNR, CDR2 FQNEAQ (reference sequence). This CDR3 spans 15 amino acids. The ends lost 1 base at V and 4 bases at J; junction bases unmatched: 7. The CDR3 region is CASSLGQGPIYEQYF. The CDR3 DNA is TGTGCCAGCAGCTTAGGACAGGGCCCTATTTACGAGCAGTACTTC.

This sequence joins TRBV20-1 and TRBJ2-5; D ambiguous. The CDR3 consists of 11 residues. V dropped 3 bases and J dropped 0 bases, with 2 bases sitting between them. Germline V lookup: CDR1 DFQATT, CDR2 SNEGSKA (reference sequence). The DNA of the CDR3 is TGCAGTGCTAGCGACCAAGAGACCCAGTACTTC. It translates to CSASDQETQYF.

This clonotype showed up many times. For the CDR3, the DNA is TGCAGTGCTGCCCCCCTAGCGGGGGTTACAGATACGCAGTATTTT. Translating it yields CSAAPLAGVTDTQYF. The chain combines TRBV20-1 with TRBJ2-3; 10 nucleotides agree with TRBD2. V lost 5 bases, J lost 3 bases, and 8 bases stayed unmatched. This CDR3 is built from 15 residues. Germline V lookup: CDR1 DFQATT, CDR2 SNEGSKA (reference sequence).

The table lists this clonotype with a few counts. The chain employs TRBV29-1 and TRBJ2-3; 8 bases fit TRBD1. The CDR3 sequence is 15 residues long. Per germline, CDR1 SQVTM and CDR2 ANQGSEA. V lost 6 bases and J lost 3; bases outside the gene matches: 11. The CDR3 sequence: CSVDGTGGYTDTQYF. The CDR3 bases are TGCAGCGTCGACGGGACAGGAGGATATACAGATACGCAGTATTTT.

There are many counts of this clonotype. This rearrangement joins TRBV4-2 to TRBJ2-7, with D uncertain. Trimming stripped 1 base from V and 10 bases from J, with 8 bases between. The germline CDR1 and CDR2 sequences are LGHNA and YNFKEQ. This CDR3 contains 11 residues. The CDR3 bases are TGTGCCAGCAGCCAAGGCAGAACCCAGTACTTC. Protein product: CASSQGRTQYF.

This clonotype showed up many times. This sequence joins TRBV20-1 and TRBJ2-7; D is undetermined. This CDR3 is built from 12 residues. Germline-derived CDR1 and CDR2 are DFQATT and SNEGSKA (reference sequence). V was clipped by 3 bases and J by 2 bases, with 8 bases between them. CDR3 loop: CSASVPPYEQYF. The CDR3 DNA reads TGCAGTGCTAGCGTTCCCCCCTACGAGCAGTACTTC.

This clonotype came up a few times. The CDR3: CSARDAGESYNEQFF. As DNA, the CDR3 is TGCAGTGCTAGAGATGCAGGTGAATCCTACAATGAGCAGTTCTTC. The V and J genes are TRBV20-1 and TRBJ2-1; D is unresolved. V was shortened by 0 bases and J by 1 base, with 10 bases between the two germline ends. Germline V gene sequence: CDR1 DFQATT, CDR2 SNEGSKA (reference sequence). This CDR3 spans 15 amino acids.

This clonotype was seen ten or more times. J is TRBJ1-5 and V is TRBV28, with D unresolved. The V end was cut by 3 bases, the J end by 1 base, with 4 bases between. CDR1 is MDHEN and CDR2 is SYDVKM in the germline V gene. This CDR3 has 13 amino acids. CDR3 region: CASSFLSNQPQHF. The CDR3 DNA follows: TGTGCCAGCAGTTTCTTAAGCAATCAGCCCCAGCATTTT.

This rearrangement joins TRBV28 to TRBJ2-7, with TRBD1 as a possible D gene (5 bases). V lost 6 bases and J 3 bases, leaving 15 bases between the germline ends. CDR1 is MDHEN, CDR2 SYDVKM, per germline. This CDR3 has 14 amino acids. The CDR3: CASSSINQGYEQYF. CDR3 coding DNA: TGTGCCAGCAGCTCCATCAACCAGGGCTACGAGCAGTACTTC.

The CDR3 DNA follows: TGTGCCAGCAGTTTAGCCCTAAGCGACAGGGGGATTGTCGGGGAGCTGTTTTTT. Protein: CASSLALSDRGIVGELFF. The V and J genes are TRBV12-3 or TRBV12-4 and TRBJ2-2, with 9 nucleotides matching TRBD1. V was pared by 0 bases and J by 7 bases, with 12 bases of the junction left unmatched. The CDR3 extends over 18 amino acids.

In its sample, this clonotype was seen a few times. J is TRBJ2-5 and V is TRBV12-3 or TRBV12-4; 13 positions match TRBD2. Unmatched junction bases numbered 13, after V lost 3 bases and J lost 3 bases. The CDR3 is 19 amino acids. The CDR3 loop reads CASSFILGLAGVVEETQYF. The DNA of the CDR3 is TGTGCCAGCAGTTTTATTTTAGGACTAGCGGGAGTTGTAGAAGAGACCCAGTACTTC.

This chain links TRBV5-1 with TRBJ2-7, with 11 nucleotides matching TRBD2. The V gene end was trimmed by 1 base and the J gene end by 3 bases; junction bases not matched to a gene: 3. This CDR3 spans 15 amino acids. From germline, CDR1 is SGHRS and CDR2 YFSETQ. In nucleotides, the CDR3 is TGCGCCAGCAGCTTGAATCTAGCGGGGGGCTACGAGCAGTACTTC. It is translated as CASSLNLAGGYEQYF.

This clonotype was counted ten times or more. The V gene is TRBV20-1, the J gene TRBJ2-1; D may correspond to TRBD1 or TRBD2 (5 bases each). V lost 5 bases and J 0 bases, leaving 17 bases between the germline ends. Germline lookup yields CDR1 DFQATT and CDR2 SNEGSKA (reference sequence). The CDR3 has 16 residues. The CDR3 loop is CSAATRQLASYNEQFF. As DNA, the CDR3 is TGCAGTGCTGCCACTCGACAGCTAGCCTCCTACAATGAGCAGTTCTTC.